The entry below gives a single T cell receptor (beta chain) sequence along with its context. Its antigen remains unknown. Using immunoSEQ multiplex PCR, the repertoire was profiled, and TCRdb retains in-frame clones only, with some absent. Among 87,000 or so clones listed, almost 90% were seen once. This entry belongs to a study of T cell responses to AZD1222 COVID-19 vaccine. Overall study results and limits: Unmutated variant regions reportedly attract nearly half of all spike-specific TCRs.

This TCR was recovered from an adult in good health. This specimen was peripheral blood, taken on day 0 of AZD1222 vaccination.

The CDR3 is CASSDRQGPQPQHF. CDR3 bases: TGTGCCAGCAGTGATAGGCAGGGCCCCCAGCCCCAGCATTTT. The V gene is TRBV2, the J gene TRBJ1-5; perhaps TRBD1 as D (5 bases). V dropped 3 bases and J dropped 7 bases, with 13 bases sitting between them. Germline V gene data show CDR1 as SNHLY and CDR2 as FYNNEI. CDR3 length equals 14 residues.